Below are 30 T cell receptor beta chains sequenced from a single sample in a study of blood T cell repertoires in COVID-19. TCRdb keeps only in-frame clones here, not all; method: immunoSEQ multiplex PCR. Of 250,000 to 300,000 clones listed, under 95% are singletons. The sequenced sample was PBMCs or T cells enriched from blood (not recorded which). The source of these receptors is a woman aged 40 to 50 with acute COVID-19.

The chain couples TRBV5-1 to TRBJ1-2; 8 positions match TRBD1. The germline V gene encodes CDR1 SGHRS and CDR2 YFSETQ. V shed 4 bases, J shed 7 bases, and the junction held 15 bases outside the gene matches. This CDR3 has 16 residues. CDR3 in amino acids: CASSRIPGQVVIGYTF. In DNA, the CDR3 is TGCGCCAGCAGCCGAATCCCGGGACAGGTGGTAATTGGCTACACCTTC.

The chain joins TRBV7-7 to TRBJ2-2, with D possibly matching TRBD2 (6 bases). V lost 5 bases and J 3 bases, leaving 10 bases between the germline ends. This CDR3 is 14 amino acids long. Germline values: CDR1 SSHAT, CDR2 FNYEAQ (reference sequence). CDR3 amino acids: CASSQGLYTGELFF. The DNA of the CDR3 is TGTGCCAGCAGCCAAGGACTATACACCGGGGAGCTGTTTTTT.

V and J are TRBV7-9 and TRBJ2-7; TRBD2 matches 7 bases. V was pared by 5 bases and J by 5 bases, with 9 bases of the junction left unmatched. CDR1 and CDR2 (germline): SEHNR, FQNEAQ (reference sequence). The CDR3 consists of 14 residues. This CDR3 is CASSPNYLADEQYF. CDR3 coding DNA: TGTGCCAGCAGCCCTAACTACCTAGCGGACGAGCAGTACTTC.

The genes are TRBV7-2 and TRBJ1-6; D unclear. Deletions cut 1 base from V and 8 bases from J, with 12 bases between. Germline values: CDR1 SGHTA, CDR2 FQGNSA. The CDR3 extends over 15 amino acids. DNA of the CDR3: TGTGCCAGCAGCTTAGTTGCGGGGTTCGATTCACCCCTCCACTTT. It codes for CASSLVAGFDSPLHF.

The gene calls are TRBV5-6 and TRBJ1-1; 7 bases agree with TRBD1. V was clipped by 1 base and J by 7 bases; unmatched bases: 7. The germline CDR1 and CDR2 sequences are SGHDT and YYEEEE. The CDR3 spans 14 residues. The CDR3 DNA reads TGTGCCAGCAGCTTGACGGACAGGTTTGGTGAAGCTTTCTTT. Its protein is CASSLTDRFGEAFF. The full variable domain, in which reference TRBV5-6 and TRBJ1-1 provide the parts outside the CDR3, is DAGVTQSPTHLIKTRGQQVTLRCSPKSGHDTVSWYQQALGQGPQFIFQYYEEEERQRGNFPDRFSGHQFPNYSSELNVNALLLGDSALYLCASSLTDRFGEAFFGQGTRLTVV.

The rearrangement links TRBV28 to TRBJ2-1; D unclear. The V end was cut by 3 bases, the J end by 6 bases, with 15 bases between. Germline values: CDR1 MDHEN, CDR2 SYDVKM. CDR3 length: 15 amino acids. The chain's CDR3 is CASSFGGSVVNEQFF. CDR3 DNA sequence: TGTGCCAGCAGTTTTGGCGGATCCGTGGTCAATGAGCAGTTCTTC.

The chain recombines TRBV25-1 with TRBJ1-3, with D maybe TRBD1 (6 bases). Germline V gene lookup returns CDR1 MGHDK and CDR2 SYGVNS. The V end lost 4 bases, the J end lost 4 bases, and 11 bases lay between the germline ends. CDR3 length: 14 residues. The CDR3 loop reads CASSVTGMGNTIYF. CDR3 coding DNA: TGTGCCAGCAGTGTTACAGGGATGGGAAACACCATATATTTT.

This rearrangement joins TRBV28 to TRBJ2-7, with TRBD1 matching over 10 bases. This CDR3 spans 18 amino acids. Germline V lookup: CDR1 MDHEN, CDR2 SYDVKM. J gave up 4 bases and V 6 bases, and 18 bases lay outside the gene matches. CDR3 nucleotide sequence: TGTGCCAGCAGCATGTTCCGAATCCGGGACAGGGGACCGTACGAGCAGTACTTC. Its protein product is CASSMFRIRDRGPYEQYF.

About this clone itself: One junction end disagrees with the germline gene, perhaps due to a read error. The rearrangement joins TRBV6-5 to TRBJ2-1, with a weak D call TRBD2 (5 bases). The length of the CDR3 is 15 residues. Germline values: CDR1 MNHEY, CDR2 SVGAGI. For the CDR3, the DNA is TGTGCCAGCCGCGGGCAGAAGACCCCCGGGGATGAACAGTTCTTC. Encoded protein: CASRGQKTPGDEQFF.

This chain links TRBV28 with TRBJ2-7; TRBD1 aligns across 9 bases. The CDR3 is 15 amino acids. V was pared by 2 bases and J by 9 bases, with 11 bases of the junction left unmatched. Germline CDR1 and CDR2: MDHEN and SYDVKM. The CDR3 sequence: CASSLMGQGESAQYF. The CDR3 DNA is TGTGCCAGCAGTTTAATGGGACAGGGAGAGAGTGCGCAGTACTTC.

The chain uses TRBV4-1 and TRBJ2-7, with no clear D. The germline CDR1 and CDR2 sequences are MGHRA and YSYEKL. This CDR3 contains 16 residues. V lost 0 bases and J 5 bases, leaving 17 bases between the germline ends. The CDR3 loop reads CASSQENARWMDEQYF. Written as DNA, the CDR3 is TGCGCCAGCAGCCAAGAGAACGCGCGGTGGATGGACGAGCAGTACTTC.

The chain employs TRBV30 and TRBJ1-3; D is undetermined. The CDR3 is made up of 11 amino acids. From germline, CDR1 is GTSNPN and CDR2 SVGIG (reference sequence). V was pared by 5 bases and J by 4 bases, with 6 bases between. DNA of the CDR3: TGTGCCTGGGGGTCAGGAAACACCATATATTTT. Protein product: CAWGSGNTIYF.

This chain links TRBV3-1 (or the pseudogene TRBV3-2) with TRBJ2-7; D uncertain. V lost 4 bases and J lost 3, with 7 bases in between. Per the germline V gene, CDR1 is LGHDT and CDR2 is YNNKEL (reference sequence). The length of the CDR3 is 12 residues. The CDR3 is CASSLSLYEQYF. For the CDR3, the DNA is TGTGCCAGCAGCCTTTCTCTCTACGAGCAGTACTTC.

The V gene is TRBV7-9, the J gene TRBJ1-5, with 8 bases lining up with TRBD1. Trimming at V came to 2 bases and at J to 4 bases, leaving 4 bases not matched to a gene. CDR3 length: 15 amino acids. Germline V CDR1 and CDR2: SEHNR, FQNEAQ (reference sequence). CDR3 DNA sequence: TGTGCCAGCAGCTTATCTAGACAGGGGAATCAGCCCCAGCATTTT. It translates to CASSLSRQGNQPQHF.

Concerning this clone itself: Its ends do not fully match the called genes, so a read error is possible. The rearrangement links TRBV4-1 to TRBJ1-2, with D possibly matching TRBD1 (6 bases). CDR3 length: 15 residues. Germline CDR1 MGHRA, CDR2 YSYEKL. This chain's CDR3 is CASSQDGPTDRDIAF. CDR3 DNA sequence: TGCGCCAGCAGCCAAGATGGGCCAACGGACCGGGACATAGCCTTC.

The V gene is TRBV5-1, the J gene TRBJ1-2; TRBD1 matches 10 bases. Germline V gene lookup returns CDR1 SGHRS and CDR2 YFSETQ. The J segment lost 3 bases and the V segment lost 4 bases, leaving 3 bases of the junction unmatched. The CDR3 length is 14 residues. The chain's CDR3 is CASSPGQGYYGYTF. CDR3 coding DNA: TGCGCCAGCAGCCCGGGACAGGGGTACTATGGCTACACCTTC.

The chain carries TRBV11-2 and TRBJ2-1, with D tentatively TRBD1 (7 bases). This CDR3 comprises 13 residues. Deletions cut 5 bases from V and 15 bases from J, with 20 bases between. Per germline, CDR1 SGHAT and CDR2 FQNNGV. The CDR3, as DNA: TGTGCCAGCAGCCTCCGGAGGGGGCTCGGGGGGTTCTTC. Translated: CASSLRRGLGGFF.

This clone occurred once. The rearrangement uses TRBV7-6 and TRBJ2-3; a weak D match, TRBD2 (6 bases). Germline-derived CDR1 and CDR2 are SGHVS and FNYEAQ. Trimming stripped 5 bases from V and 4 bases from J, with 13 bases between. The CDR3 loop spans 14 amino acids. CDR3 protein: CASSVGTVPDTQYF. As DNA, the CDR3 is TGTGCCAGCAGCGTCGGGACTGTCCCAGATACGCAGTATTTT.

The rearrangement uses TRBV11-2 and TRBJ2-7; 7 bases agree with TRBD2. The CDR3 sequence is 16 residues long. Trimming cost V 5 bases and J 5 bases; bases outside gene matches: 15. Germline lookup yields CDR1 SGHAT and CDR2 FQNNGV. CDR3 region: CASSLYAGVGSNEQYF. The CDR3 bases are TGTGCCAGCAGCCTTTATGCGGGGGTAGGGTCGAACGAGCAGTACTTC. Full variable domain (outside the CDR3, taken from reference TRBV11-2 and TRBJ2-7): EAGVAQSPRYKIIEKRQSVAFWCNPISGHATLYWYQQILGQGPKLLIQFQNNGVVDDSQLPKDRFSAERLKGVDSTLKIQPAKLEDSAVYLCASSLYAGVGSNEQYFGPGTRLTVT.

The chain uses TRBV24-1 and TRBJ1-2; 11 bases are shared with TRBD1. V gave up 9 bases and J gave up 2 bases; unmatched junction bases: 7. CDR1 and CDR2 (germline): KGHDR, SFDVKD. The CDR3 covers 15 residues. The CDR3 nucleotides read TGTGCCACCGCTGGGACAGGGGGTAAAAACTATGGCTACACCTTC. It translates to CATAGTGGKNYGYTF.

This clone was seen only once. The rearrangement joins TRBV5-1 to TRBJ2-2, with 8 bases lining up with TRBD1. This CDR3 region has 18 residues. The V segment lost 4 bases and the J segment 3 bases; nucleotides outside the gene matches: 14. Germline lookup yields CDR1 SGHRS and CDR2 YFSETQ. CDR3 residues: CASSPLPPDRGDTGELFF. DNA of the CDR3: TGCGCCAGCAGCCCATTACCCCCAGACAGGGGTGACACCGGGGAGCTGTTTTTT.

The CDR3 DNA reads as TGTGCCAGTAGTATCCAGAGTCAGGCTTACATCCCCATGAACACTGAAGCTTTCTTT. Translating it yields CASSIQSQAYIPMNTEAFF. The gene calls are TRBV19 and TRBJ1-1, with unresolved D. This CDR3 has 19 amino acids. CDR1 is LNHDA, CDR2 SQIVND, per germline (reference sequence). Trimming pared 3 bases from V and 0 bases from J, leaving 23 bases between.

V and J are TRBV5-6 and TRBJ1-4, with 9 bases lining up with TRBD1. This CDR3 spans 14 amino acids. Looked up from germline, CDR1 is SGHDT and CDR2 is YYEEEE. The junction had 5 bases not matched to a gene; V was cut back by 4 bases and J by 7 bases. The CDR3 coding sequence is TGTGCCAGCAGCCGGACAGGGGTGGGTGAAAAACTGTTTTTT. Its protein product is CASSRTGVGEKLFF.

The chain joins TRBV11-3 to TRBJ1-5; D is perhaps TRBD1 (6 bases). CDR3 size: 15 residues. From germline, CDR1 is SGHNT and CDR2 YENEEA. V lost 4 bases to trimming and J lost 7 bases, with 17 bases between them. The CDR3 region is CASSSTGIGAQPQHF. CDR3 DNA: TGTGCCAGCAGCTCAACAGGGATAGGGGCCCAGCCCCAGCATTTT.

The chain has TRBV5-8 and TRBJ1-5; D is unresolved. This CDR3 contains 18 residues. Between the trimmed V and J ends, which lost 4 bases and 2 bases, there was a span of 22 bases. In germline, CDR1 is SGHTS, CDR2 YDEGEE. As DNA, the CDR3 is TGTGCCAGCAGCCGGCGACCACTGAGGGCAGGAGGCAATCAGCCCCAGCATTTT. Translation gives CASSRRPLRAGGNQPQHF.

The chain uses TRBV30 and TRBJ2-1; 7 nucleotides agree with TRBD1. Germline CDR1 GTSNPN, CDR2 SVGIG (reference sequence). This CDR3 has 15 amino acids. V was clipped by 3 bases and J by 2 bases; unmatched bases: 7. As DNA, the CDR3 is TGTGCCTGGAGCCTTGGCCAGGGGGCCTACAATGAGCAGTTCTTC. It yields the protein CAWSLGQGAYNEQFF.

The gene calls are TRBV30 and TRBJ1-2; maybe TRBD1 (5 bases). Trimming left V 4 bases short and J 4 bases short, with 13 bases between. CDR1 is GTSNPN, CDR2 SVGIG, per germline (reference sequence). The CDR3 is made up of 13 amino acids. Here the CDR3 DNA reads TGTGCCTGGATCGGGGGGTTCGTCTATGGCTACACCTTC. Protein sequence: CAWIGGFVYGYTF. Full variable domain (remainder filled in from reference TRBV30 and TRBJ1-2): SQTIHQWPATLVQPVGSPLSLECTVEGTSNPNLYWYRQAAGRGLQLLFYSVGIGQISSEVPQNLSASRPQDRQFILSSKKLLLSDSGFYLCAWIGGFVYGYTFGSGTRLTVV.

The chain couples TRBV5-1 to TRBJ2-7; no definite D call. Germline CDR1 is SGHRS and CDR2 is YFSETQ. V lost 1 base and J lost 2, with 7 bases in between. This CDR3 has 13 amino acids. The CDR3 is CASSLYPAYEQYF. As DNA, the CDR3 is TGCGCCAGCAGCTTGTATCCCGCCTACGAGCAGTACTTC.

As for this clone: Possible read error: a much larger clone is one base away. The V gene is TRBV11-3, the J gene TRBJ2-7, with 10 bases identical to TRBD2. Germline values: CDR1 SGHNT, CDR2 YENEEA. The V segment lost 1 base and the J segment 4 bases; nucleotides outside the gene matches: 1. The CDR3 runs 14 residues. The CDR3 is CASSLASGSYEQYF. As DNA, the CDR3 is TGTGCCAGCAGCTTAGCTAGCGGGAGTTACGAGCAGTACTTC.

This CDR3 is CASSLGTDTQYF. CDR3 nucleotide sequence: TGTGCCAGTTCACTAGGCACAGATACGCAGTATTTT. J is TRBJ2-3 and V is TRBV2; maybe TRBD2 (5 bases). This CDR3 contains 12 residues. The V end was cut by 9 bases, the J end by 1 base, with 8 bases between. The germline V gene encodes CDR1 SNHLY and CDR2 FYNNEI.